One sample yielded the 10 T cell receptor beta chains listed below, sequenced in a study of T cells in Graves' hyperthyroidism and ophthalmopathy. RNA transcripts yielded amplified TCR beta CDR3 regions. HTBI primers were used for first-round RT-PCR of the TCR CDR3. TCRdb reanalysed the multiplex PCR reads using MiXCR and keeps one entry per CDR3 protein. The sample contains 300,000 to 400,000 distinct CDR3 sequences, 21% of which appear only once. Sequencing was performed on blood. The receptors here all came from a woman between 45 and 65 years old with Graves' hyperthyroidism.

CDR3 bases: TGTGCCAGCAGCCTAAGGACTAGCTTCCAAGAGACCCAGTACTTC. Its protein is CASSLRTSFQETQYF. The chain employs TRBV5-4 and TRBJ2-5; 8 bases fit TRBD2. V dropped 4 bases and J dropped 1; count of bases not matched to a gene: 6. The length of the CDR3 is 15 residues. Germline CDR1 SGHNT, CDR2 YYREEE (reference sequence).

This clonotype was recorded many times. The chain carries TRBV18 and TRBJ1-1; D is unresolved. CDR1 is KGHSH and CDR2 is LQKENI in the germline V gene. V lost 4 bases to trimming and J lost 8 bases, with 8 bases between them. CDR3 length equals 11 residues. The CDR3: CASSLSKEAFF. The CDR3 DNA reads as TGTGCCAGCTCACTTTCCAAAGAAGCTTTCTTT.

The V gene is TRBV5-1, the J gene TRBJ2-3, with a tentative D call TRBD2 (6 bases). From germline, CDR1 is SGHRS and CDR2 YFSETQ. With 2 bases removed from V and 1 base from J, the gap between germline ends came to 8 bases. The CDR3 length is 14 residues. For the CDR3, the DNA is TGCGCCAGCAGCTTAGGGGAGGGCACAGATACGCAGTATTTT. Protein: CASSLGEGTDTQYF.

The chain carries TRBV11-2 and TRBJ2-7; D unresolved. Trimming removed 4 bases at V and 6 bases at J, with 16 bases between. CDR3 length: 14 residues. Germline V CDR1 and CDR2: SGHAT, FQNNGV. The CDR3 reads CASSSPRIGFEQYF. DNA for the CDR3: TGTGCCAGCAGCTCCCCTCGGATTGGTTTCGAGCAGTACTTC.

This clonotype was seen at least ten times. CDR3 sequence (DNA): TGTGCCAGCAGCACCCTAGCGGGAGGGCCCGGCACAGATACGCAGTATTTT. It is translated as CASSTLAGGPGTDTQYF. The chain links TRBV5-5 to TRBJ2-3; 12 bases are a match to TRBD2. CDR1 is SGHKS and CDR2 is YYEKEE in the germline V gene (reference sequence). V was clipped by 4 bases and J by 1 base; unmatched bases: 7. This CDR3 spans 17 amino acids.

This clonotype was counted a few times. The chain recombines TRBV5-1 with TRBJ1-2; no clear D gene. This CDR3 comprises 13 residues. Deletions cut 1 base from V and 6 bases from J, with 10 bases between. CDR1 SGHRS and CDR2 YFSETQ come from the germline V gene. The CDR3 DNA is TGCGCCAGCAGCTTGCCCCAAAAGGATGGCTACACCTTC. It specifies CASSLPQKDGYTF.

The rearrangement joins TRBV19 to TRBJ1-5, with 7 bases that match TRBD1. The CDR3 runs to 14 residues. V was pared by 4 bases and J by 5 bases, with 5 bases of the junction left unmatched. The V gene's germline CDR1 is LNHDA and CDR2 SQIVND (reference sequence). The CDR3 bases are TGTGCCAGTAGTAACCGACAGGGAGATCAGCCCCAGCATTTT. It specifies CASSNRQGDQPQHF.

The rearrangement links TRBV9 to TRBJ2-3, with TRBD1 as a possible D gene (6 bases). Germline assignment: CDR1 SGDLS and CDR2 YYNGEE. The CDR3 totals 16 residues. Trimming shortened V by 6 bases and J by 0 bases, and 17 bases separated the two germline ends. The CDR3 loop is CASTPEIRGSTDTQYF. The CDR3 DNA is TGTGCCAGCACCCCGGAGATCAGGGGAAGCACAGATACGCAGTATTTT.

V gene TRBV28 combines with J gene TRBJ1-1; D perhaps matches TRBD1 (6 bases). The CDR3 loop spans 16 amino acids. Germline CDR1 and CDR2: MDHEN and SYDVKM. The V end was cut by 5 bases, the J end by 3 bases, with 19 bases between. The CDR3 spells CASSVAGTRGHTEAFF. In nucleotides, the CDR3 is TGTGCCAGCAGTGTAGCGGGGACAAGGGGCCACACTGAAGCTTTCTTT. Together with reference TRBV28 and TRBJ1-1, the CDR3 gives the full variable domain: DVKVTQSSRYLVKRTGEKVFLECVQDMDHENMFWYRQDPGLGLRLIYFSYDVKMKEKGDIPEGYSVSREKKERFSLILESASTNQTSMYLCASSVAGTRGHTEAFFGQGTRLTVV.

The CDR3 DNA sequence: TGCAGTGCTAGAGATCAGCCTTCTCAAGAGACCCAGTACTTC. Encoded protein: CSARDQPSQETQYF. The genes are TRBV20-1 and TRBJ2-5; D is unresolved. Germline assignment: CDR1 DFQATT and CDR2 SNEGSKA (reference sequence). The CDR3 covers 14 residues. V dropped 0 bases and J dropped 2 bases, with 10 bases sitting between them.